Listed below are T cell receptor beta chains from one sample, sequenced in a study of tumor-infiltrating lymphocytes in primary liver carcinoma. TCRdb reanalysed the multiplex PCR reads using MiXCR and keeps one entry per CDR3 protein. The data hold around 37,000 distinct CDR3 sequences, with roughly 77% observed a single time. Source material: tumor-adjacent normal liver tissue. The source is a man aged 40-55 years with primary liver carcinoma and hepatitis B virus infection. Both conserved end residues are part of each CDR3. A D gene is named only where the DNA matches it firmly. Size tells how often a clone was seen (once, few, many) or the class of an expanded clone, and some rows leave it out.

size | D | J | V | DNA | CDR3
- | - | TRBJ1-1 | TRBV6-4 | TGTGCCAGCAGTCCGGGGGGGGGCCGGTCGGACGCTGAAGCTTTCTTC | CASSPGGGRSDAEAFF
medium-sized | TRBD1 | TRBJ2-7 | TRBV29-1 | TGCAGCGTTGAAGGACAGGGGAAACCCTACGAGCAGTACTTC | CSVEGQGKPYEQYF
medium-sized | TRBD2 | TRBJ2-1 | TRBV4-1 | TGCGCCAGCAGCCAAGAATCGGCTAGCGGGGTAAATGAGCAGTTCTTC | CASSQESASGVNEQFF
- | TRBD1 | TRBJ1-1 | TRBV29-1 | TGTAGCGCCATCGGACAGGGGAGTGAAGCTTTATTT | CSAIGQGSEALF
- | - | TRBJ2-1 | TRBV6-2/TRBV6-3 | TGTGCCAGCAGGCCACTAGTCGGAGGTTACAATGAGCAGTTCTTC | CASRPLVGGYNEQFF
- | - | TRBJ1-2 | TRBV12-3/TRBV12-4 | TGTGCCAGCAGCCCTGGTTACTATTGCTACACCTTC | CASSPGYYCYTF
- | TRBD2 | TRBJ2-1 | TRBV4-3 | TGCGCCAGCAGCCATTTACATCAGCGGGAGCCCTACAATGGGCGGTTCTTC | CASSHLHQREPYNGRFF
- | TRBD2 | TRBJ2-1 | TRBV11-1 | TGTGACAGCAGCATAGGAGAGACTAGCGGGGTCTCACGGTTCGGCAATGAGCAGTTCTTC | CDSSIGETSGVSRFGNEQFF
- | - | TRBJ2-1 | TRBV14 | TGTGCCAGCAGTGCCGTAACGGGATGGGTAATCAATGGGCAGTTCTTC | CASSAVTGWVINGQFF
- | - | TRBJ2-5 | TRBV5-1 | TGCGCCAGCAGCCCCTCGGCAGCCCAAGAGACCCAGTACTTC | CASSPSAAQETQYF
- | - | TRBJ2-1 | TRBV9 | TGTACCAGCAGCGTAGAACCGGGGGAGCAGTTCTTC | CTSSVEPGEQFF
- | - | TRBJ1-1 | TRBV2 | TGTGCCAGCAGTGAGGGGCAACTCCGAGACACCGAAGCTTTCTTT | CASSEGQLRDTEAFF
- | - | TRBJ2-7 | TRBV12-3/TRBV12-4 | TGTGTCAGCAGAGAGGGGGTTTACGAGCAGTACTTC | CVSREGVYEQYF
few | TRBD2 | TRBJ2-3 | TRBV6-5 | TGTGCCAGTAGTTACGTAGCGGGAGGGGATACGCAGTATTTT | CASSYVAGGDTQYF
- | TRBD2 | TRBJ2-7 | TRBV6-1 | TGTGCCAGCTGTCGACTAGCGGGAGCGAAATCGGCCTACGTGCAGTACTTC | CASCRLAGAKSAYVQYF
- | - | TRBJ2-5 | TRBV10-3 | TGTGCCATCAGTGGGAGGAGGGGGGAGACCCAGTACTTC | CAISGRRGETQYF
- | TRBD1 | TRBJ2-3 | TRBV28 | TGTGCCAGCAGCTTACCCCCTGAACAGGGGACAGATACGCAGTATTTT | CASSLPPEQGTDTQYF
- | - | TRBJ2-1 | TRBV7-9 | TGTGCCAGCAGTGTCAGTTTATCCAAAAACGATGAGCAGTTCTTC | CASSVSLSKNDEQFF
many | - | TRBJ2-1 | TRBV5-1 | TGCGCCAGCAGCTTGGTTGGGGAGCCCTACAATGAGCAGTTCTTC | CASSLVGEPYNEQFF
- | - | TRBJ2-7 | TRBV6-1 | TGTGCCAGCAGTGCGGAACAAGGCCAATACGAGCAATACTTC | CASSAEQGQYEQYF
- | TRBD2 | TRBJ2-1 | TRBV6-4 | TGTGCCAGCAGTGAAGGGACTAGCAACAATGAGCGATTCTTC | CASSEGTSNNERFF
- | TRBD1 | TRBJ2-1 | TRBV20-1 | TGCGGTGCTTACATGGGGGGACAGGAATTCTTC | CGAYMGGQEFF
- | - | TRBJ1-5 | TRBV28 | TGTGTCAGCAGTCCTTATCTACAGCCCCAGCATTTT | CVSSPYLQPQHF
once | - | TRBJ1-2 | TRBV4-1 | TGCGCCAGCAGCCAAGATGGCAGACCTTCCTCCTATGGCTACACCTTC | CASSQDGRPSSYGYTF
once | TRBD1 | TRBJ1-2 | TRBV7-8 | TGTACCAGCAGCTCGTCGGGACAGACTTATGGCTACACCTTC | CTSSSSGQTYGYTF
- | TRBD1 | TRBJ1-2 | TRBV6-6 | TGTGCCAACAGTTGGACGCAGGGGGCGCGTGGCTACACCTTC | CANSWTQGARGYTF
- | TRBD2 | TRBJ2-5 | TRBV29-1 | TGCAGCATCCGGCGAGGCGGGAGCTGGGCGGAGGCCCAGTACTTC | CSIRRGGSWAEAQYF
- | - | TRBJ2-3 | TRBV5-4 | TGTGCTAGCAGCATTACTGGAGATACGCGGTATTTT | CASSITGDTRYF
- | - | TRBJ1-3 | TRBV6-6 | TGTGCCAGCAGTCAAAACGAAGCTGGAGGGACCATATATTTT | CASSQNEAGGTIYF
- | - | TRBJ2-1 | TRBV10-3 | TGTGCCATCAGGGCATCTAGCTCCTACGATAAGCAGTTCTTC | CAIRASSSYDKQFF
- | - | TRBJ2-5 | TRBV28 | TGTTCCAGCAGTTTTATAGAATTGGGTCAGACCCAGTACTTC | CSSSFIELGQTQYF
- | - | TRBJ1-2 | TRBV29-1 | TGCAGCGGTCGACAGGTCGATGCCTACACCTTC | CSGRQVDAYTF
medium-sized | TRBD1 | TRBJ2-5 | TRBV4-2 | TGTGCCAGCAGCCAAGAGGGACAGGGACAAGAGACCCAGTACTTC | CASSQEGQGQETQYF
- | - | TRBJ2-2 | TRBV7-2 | TGTGCCAGCAGCTTAAAAAGGTCGGGCGGGGAGCTGTTTTTT | CASSLKRSGGELFF
- | TRBD2 | TRBJ2-1 | TRBV6-5 | TGTGCCAGAGGTAGCGGGAGGGCCGGTGTGCAGTTATTC | CARGSGRAGVQLF
- | TRBD1 | TRBJ1-5 | TRBV6-6 | TGTGCCAACAGTCTTAAACAGGGGGCATGGCAGCCCCAGCATTTT | CANSLKQGAWQPQHF
- | - | TRBJ2-1 | TRBV11-3 | TGTGCCAGCAATTTGGGAGGTGGGAATGGTGAGCAGTTCTTC | CASNLGGGNGEQFF
- | TRBD1 | TRBJ2-3 | TRBV5-6 | TGTGCCAGCAGGACCAGGGGGCCAGATACGCAGTATTTT | CASRTRGPDTQYF
- | TRBD1 | TRBJ2-7 | TRBV29-1 | TGCATCATTGGGACAGGGACCTCCTACGAGCAGTACTTC | CIIGTGTSYEQYF
- | - | TRBJ2-1 | TRBV11-2 | TGTGCCAGCAGCTTAGGAAACCAGGAGCAGTTCTTC | CASSLGNQEQFF
- | TRBD2 | TRBJ2-1 | TRBV6-2/TRBV6-3 | TGTGCCAGCAGTCCCCTGACTAGCGGGAAAGCAAATGAGCAGTTCTTC | CASSPLTSGKANEQFF
- | - | TRBJ1-1 | TRBV29-1 | TGCAGCGTTCGATGGGGCGCGACAGGAGCTTCCTTT | CSVRWGATGASF
once | TRBD1 | TRBJ2-5 | TRBV29-1 | TGCAGCGTCACCCGGGACAGGGGAGGGGAGAGACAGTACTTC | CSVTRDRGGERQYF
- | - | TRBJ2-1 | TRBV11-2 | TGTGCCAGCAGTAGGCCTAGGGGAGAGTGGAATGAGCAGTCCTTT | CASSRPRGEWNEQSF
- | TRBD2 | TRBJ2-2 | TRBV20-1 | TGCAGTGCTAGAGATGAGAGCGGGAGTCACATCGGGGAGCTGTTTTTT | CSARDESGSHIGELFF
- | TRBD1 | TRBJ1-1 | TRBV5-1 | TGCACCATCACCCAAGGGGGCGCATATACTGAAGCTTTCTTT | CTITQGGAYTEAFF
- | - | TRBJ2-7 | TRBV20-1 | TGCAGTGCTACAAGACAGGCAAGATCCTACGAGCAGTACTTC | CSATRQARSYEQYF
- | TRBD1 | TRBJ1-2 | TRBV6-6 | TGTGCTAGCAGACCACGGACAGGGCTCGGCTACACCTTC | CASRPRTGLGYTF
- | - | TRBJ2-1 | TRBV29-1 | TGCAGCGTTACTCGCCGGAGCTACTACAATGAGCAGTTCTTC | CSVTRRSYYNEQFF